The 21 T cell receptor beta chains reported below all come from one sample, sequenced in a study of blood T cell repertoires in COVID-19. Some clones are missing from TCRdb's copy, which holds only in-frame ones; the method was immunoSEQ multiplex PCR. The sample contains 250,000 or so clones, roughly nine tenths of which appear only once. Specimen: PBMCs or T cells enriched from blood (not recorded which). The source is a woman aged 18 to 35 who had recovered from COVID-19.

The CDR3 sequence is CASKAGVMDEQFF. The CDR3 nucleotides are TGTGCCAGCAAAGCGGGAGTTATGGATGAGCAGTTCTTC. J is TRBJ2-1 and V is TRBV12-3 or TRBV12-4; 8 positions match TRBD2. Germline trimming cut 7 bases from V and 8 bases from J; bases unmatched to any gene: 7. This CDR3 has 13 amino acids.

V gene TRBV7-2 combines with J gene TRBJ2-2; the D gene is possibly TRBD1 (5 bases). CDR3 length: 15 amino acids. Trimming shortened V by 1 base and J by 3 bases, and 9 bases separated the two germline ends. Germline V CDR1 and CDR2: SGHTA, FQGNSA. The CDR3 region has the DNA TGTGCCAGCAGCTTAGAGGGGCCGGACACCGGGGAGCTGTTTTTT. Translated: CASSLEGPDTGELFF.

The CDR3 region is CASSQVTNTGELFF. The CDR3 DNA follows: TGTGCCAGCAGCCAAGTGACTAATACCGGGGAGCTGTTTTTT. The V and J genes are TRBV3-1 (or the pseudogene TRBV3-2) and TRBJ2-2; a possible D gene is TRBD2 (5 bases). V was clipped by 1 base and J by 5 bases, with 8 bases between them. Germline V gene data show CDR1 as LGHDT and CDR2 as YNNKEL (reference sequence). This CDR3 has 14 amino acids.

In regard to this clone: Other DNA sequences of this sample code for an identical CDR3. The rearrangement links TRBV2 to TRBJ1-1, with a weak D call TRBD1 (5 bases). Trimming stripped 3 bases from V and 0 bases from J, with 8 bases between. This CDR3 has 14 amino acids. CDR1 is SNHLY and CDR2 is FYNNEI in the germline V gene. The CDR3 region is CASSDAGMNTEAFF. The CDR3 DNA reads as TGTGCCAGCAGTGATGCAGGGATGAACACTGAAGCTTTCTTT.

Only one count was recorded for this clone. The rearrangement uses TRBV12-3 or TRBV12-4 and TRBJ2-2, with D perhaps matching TRBD2 (5 bases). The V and J ends lost 6 bases and 8 bases respectively, with 13 bases between them. The CDR3 contains 13 residues. The CDR3 is CASSTLSGGELFF. Here the CDR3 DNA reads TGTGCCAGCAGCACCCTGTCGGGGGGGGAGCTGTTTTTT.

This clone was recorded many times. This sequence joins TRBV19 and TRBJ2-3; 11 nucleotides line up with TRBD2. Losses at the gene ends were 6 bases for V and 4 bases for J; bases not matched to a gene: 15. In germline, CDR1 is LNHDA, CDR2 SQIVND (reference sequence). There are 18 residues in the CDR3. CDR3 nucleotides: TGTGCCAGTAGCACAACCGCCGCGGGACTAGCGGACGCAGATACGCAGTATTTT. As protein: CASSTTAAGLADADTQYF.

The V and J genes are TRBV1 and TRBJ2-7; TRBD2 is taken as the D call from the table, unchecked against the DNA. TRBV1 is shown as a pseudogene. The CDR3 covers 14 residues. The CDR3 DNA reads as TGCACCAGCAGCCCGTCCGGGACTCCCTACGAGCAGTACTTC. Residues: CTSSPSGTPYEQYF.

The CDR3 is CASNQRGTEAFF. The DNA for the CDR3 is TGCGCCAGCAACCAAAGGGGGACTGAAGCTTTCTTT. The V and J genes are TRBV10-2 and TRBJ1-1, with D possibly TRBD1 on 6 matching bases. Germline V gives CDR1 WSHSY, CDR2 SAAADI. The CDR3 has 12 residues. Trimming removed 7 bases from V and 5 bases from J, with 11 bases in between.

The chain recombines TRBV7-6 with TRBJ2-5, with 8 bases identical to TRBD1. J gave up 6 bases and V 1 base, and 4 bases lay outside the gene matches. Germline V CDR1 and CDR2: SGHVS, FNYEAQ. The CDR3 is 14 residues long. CDR3 residues: CASSLGGQGQTQYF. CDR3 coding DNA: TGTGCCAGCAGCTTAGGAGGACAGGGACAGACCCAGTACTTC.

V and J are TRBV5-8 and TRBJ2-3, with D possibly being TRBD2 (5 bases). The CDR3 has 15 residues. Germline assignment: CDR1 SGHTS and CDR2 YDEGEE. The germline V and J ends were trimmed by 4 bases and 0 bases, with 12 bases remaining between them. The CDR3 region is CASSQQPGSTDTQYF. The CDR3 DNA sequence: TGTGCCAGCAGCCAACAACCGGGAAGCACAGATACGCAGTATTTT.

This clone has just a few counts. The chain links TRBV5-1 to TRBJ1-4; possible D gene TRBD1, 6 bases. In germline, CDR1 is SGHRS, CDR2 YFSETQ. This CDR3 region has 14 residues. Trimming cost V 1 base and J 6 bases, with 10 bases left between them. CDR3 coding DNA: TGCGCCAGCAGCTTGCGGGGGGGCGATGAAAAACTGTTTTTT. It codes for CASSLRGGDEKLFF.

The chain is built from TRBV11-3 and TRBJ2-1; a possible D gene is TRBD2 (7 bases). The CDR3 has 14 residues. V was clipped by 7 bases and J by 8 bases, with 18 bases between them. Germline lookup yields CDR1 SGHNT and CDR2 YENEEA. For the CDR3, the DNA is TGTGCCAGCACCCTAGGGGGGGTTCTTCATGAGCAGTTCTTC. Its protein is CASTLGGVLHEQFF.

This chain joins TRBV27 and TRBJ2-7; TRBD2 aligns across 12 bases. The germline V gene encodes CDR1 MNHEY and CDR2 SMNVEV (reference sequence). This CDR3 is 16 amino acids long. V trimming: 6 bases; J trimming: 4 bases; junction bases outside the gene matches: 10. In DNA form, the CDR3 reads TGTGCCAGCAGGTCGACACTAGCGGGAGGTTGGTACGAGCAGTACTTC. This sequence encodes CASRSTLAGGWYEQYF.

This clone was detected only once. J is TRBJ2-2 and V is TRBV7-9; 8 positions match TRBD1. Trimming removed 5 bases from V and 4 bases from J; junction bases left unmatched: 6. This CDR3 contains 15 residues. Germline CDR1 reads SEHNR; CDR2 reads FQNEAQ (reference sequence). In nucleotides, the CDR3 is TGTGCCAGCAGCCTAATCGGACAGGGCACCGGGGAGCTGTTTTTT. Protein product: CASSLIGQGTGELFF.

The chain uses TRBV4-3 and TRBJ1-6; D unclear. The V end lost 6 bases, the J end lost 7 bases, and 10 bases lay between the germline ends. Germline CDR1 LGHNA, CDR2 YSLEER. The CDR3 runs 13 residues. The CDR3 DNA sequence: TGCGCCAGCAGTGCCAGATCAAATTCACCCCTCCACTTT. This codes for CASSARSNSPLHF.

V and J are TRBV2 and TRBJ2-7; 7 bases fit TRBD1. Germline V gene data show CDR1 as SNHLY and CDR2 as FYNNEI. This CDR3 spans 13 amino acids. V was clipped by 6 bases and J by 2 bases; unmatched bases: 4. CDR3 nucleotides: TGTGCCAGCAGAGCCGGGACAGCCTACGAGCAGTACTTC. Translated: CASRAGTAYEQYF.

The chain recombines TRBV5-6 with TRBJ1-2; the D gene is possibly TRBD1 (5 bases). Per the germline V gene, CDR1 is SGHDT and CDR2 is YYEEEE. Trimming removed 1 base at V and 4 bases at J, with 11 bases between. The CDR3 is 14 residues long. Here the CDR3 reads CASSLSRGGYGYTF. DNA of the CDR3: TGTGCCAGCAGCTTGTCGCGGGGCGGCTATGGCTACACCTTC.

The J gene is TRBJ1-3, the V gene TRBV5-1; D perhaps matches TRBD1 (5 bases). Germline V gene data show CDR1 as SGHRS and CDR2 as YFSETQ. Trimming shortened V by 0 bases and J by 4 bases, and 11 bases separated the two germline ends. CDR3 length: 15 amino acids. The DNA for the CDR3 is TGCGCCAGCAGCTTGGAGTTGGCAGGGGGAAACACCATATATTTT. It is translated as CASSLELAGGNTIYF.

The rearrangement joins TRBV2 to TRBJ2-3; 7 bases line up with TRBD1. The CDR3 length is 16 residues. The V and J ends lost 6 bases and 0 bases, in that order; junction bases with no gene match: 9. Germline CDR1 SNHLY, CDR2 FYNNEI. CDR3 sequence (DNA): TGTGCCAGCAGCCAACAGGGGAACCCAAGCACAGATACGCAGTATTTT. This gives the protein CASSQQGNPSTDTQYF. Using reference TRBV2 and TRBJ2-3 for the parts outside the CDR3, the full variable domain is EPEVTQTPSHQVTQMGQEVILRCVPISNHLYFYWYRQILGQKVEFLVSFYNNEISEKSEIFDDQFSVERPDGSNFTLKIRSTKLEDSAMYFCASSQQGNPSTDTQYFGPGTRLTVL.

V and J are TRBV4-1 and TRBJ2-7, with D possibly being TRBD1 (6 bases). Germline CDR1 and CDR2: MGHRA and YSYEKL. The CDR3 is 13 residues long. V lost 3 bases and J lost 5, with 11 bases in between. DNA for the CDR3: TGCGCCAGCAGCCAGATAAAGGGGGACGAGCAGTACTTC. Protein product: CASSQIKGDEQYF.

The CDR3 DNA reads as TGCGCCAGCAGCGGATGGGGACTAGCGGAACAAGAGACCCAGTACTTC. Residues: CASSGWGLAEQETQYF. The chain combines TRBV5-1 with TRBJ2-5; 11 nucleotides line up with TRBD2. Germline loops: CDR1 SGHRS, CDR2 YFSETQ. Trimming removed 4 bases from V and 2 bases from J; junction bases left unmatched: 7. CDR3 length: 16 amino acids.